The text below deals with one T cell receptor beta chain. Its specificity is not known. The germline gives CDR1 MNHEY, CDR2 SMNVEV (reference sequence). Trimming cost V 5 bases and J 0 bases; bases outside gene matches: 8. The CDR3 is 16 amino acids. These data come from a study of cytomegalovirus exposure and HLA in healthy donors. Whole-study results and caveats: In a later analysis, first-cohort TCR clusters were found to tend to co-occur in the 100 to 150 validation repertoires. The authors enumerated 180 or so TCR beta chains as linked to cytomegalovirus.

Data came from immunoSEQ multiplex PCR; TCRdb stores just in-frame clones and leaves some out. The top ten hold 0.95% to 1.5% of the sample, which has around 190,000 clones, about 81% seen once. The source of this sequence is a woman in her twenties or thirties in good health and CMV-seronegative. The chain combines TRBV27 with TRBJ2-7, with 9 bases matching TRBD1. The sequencing sample was made of PBMCs. As DNA, the CDR3 is TGTGCCAGCAGTAAGTGGCCACAGGGGGCCTCCTACGAGCAGTACTTC. Its translation: CASSKWPQGASYEQYF.